Below are 26 T cell receptor beta chains sequenced from a single sample in a study of shared clonotypes between healthy human individuals. Repertoires were generated with immunoSEQ multiplex PCR, while TCRdb's copy carries only in-frame clones and drops some. The sample shows approximately 470,000 clones, 81% of them seen only once. The material sequenced was PBMCs. The receptors stem from a woman aged 40-49 years in good health. Some clones in this sample may be carry-over from other donors' samples.

The gene calls are TRBV28 and TRBJ1-5; a possible D gene is TRBD1 (5 bases). In germline, CDR1 is MDHEN, CDR2 SYDVKM. The CDR3 runs 14 residues. V lost 11 bases to trimming and J lost 3 bases, with 17 bases between them. CDR3 residues: CAVLEPGPNQPQHF. DNA of the CDR3: TGTGCCGTCCTAGAACCAGGGCCCAATCAGCCCCAGCATTTT. Based on the CDR3 plus reference TRBV28 and TRBJ1-5, the full variable domain is DVKVTQSSRYLVKRTGEKVFLECVQDMDHENMFWYRQDPGLGLRLIYFSYDVKMKEKGDIPEGYSVSREKKERFSLILESASTNQTSMYLCAVLEPGPNQPQHFGDGTRLSIL.

The genes are TRBV4-1 and TRBJ2-2; 10 nucleotides align to TRBD2. The CDR3 is 16 residues long. The trim removed 1 base at V and 14 bases at J, leaving 13 bases unmatched. In germline, CDR1 is MGHRA, CDR2 YSYEKL. CDR3 amino acids: CASSQGVGAGGPILFF. The CDR3 region has the DNA TGCGCCAGCAGCCAAGGAGTGGGAGCGGGAGGGCCTATCCTGTTTTTT.

The CDR3 protein is CATIPGPEGNEQFF. CDR3 in DNA: TGTGCCACCATACCGGGACCAGAGGGAAATGAGCAGTTCTTC. The V and J genes are TRBV7-3 and TRBJ2-1, with D perhaps assigned TRBD1 or TRBD2 (5 bases each). The V gene lost 10 bases and the J gene lost 7 bases, with 20 bases spanning the gap. Germline V gives CDR1 SGHTA, CDR2 FQGTGA. The CDR3 covers 14 residues.

In regard to this clone: This sequence may be a read error, since a much larger clone differs from it by one base. This chain links TRBV18 with TRBJ2-1; D gene ambiguous. The V end lost 1 base, the J end lost 5 bases, and 12 bases lay between the germline ends. Germline CDR1 KGHSH, CDR2 LQKENI. The CDR3 extends over 15 amino acids. CDR3 protein: CASSPLPGGNNEQFF. The CDR3, as DNA: TGTGCCAGCTCACCACTGCCTGGCGGCAACAATGAGCAGTTCTTC.

The chain joins TRBV5-1 to TRBJ2-1; D is ambiguous. V lost 0 bases and J 7 bases, leaving 8 bases between the germline ends. CDR3 length: 13 amino acids. Germline V gene lookup returns CDR1 SGHRS and CDR2 YFSETQ. CDR3 in amino acids: CASSLGFQNEQFF. The CDR3 DNA follows: TGCGCCAGCAGCTTGGGATTCCAAAATGAGCAGTTCTTC.

The chain links TRBV5-1 to TRBJ2-1; 8 nucleotides line up with TRBD2. The CDR3 totals 18 residues. Per the germline V gene, CDR1 is SGHRS and CDR2 is YFSETQ. V gave up 3 bases and J gave up 0 bases; unmatched junction bases: 11. CDR3 in DNA: TGCGCCAGCAGCTCCGGGAGGGGCGCACTTAGCTCCTACAATGAGCAGTTCTTC. Residues: CASSSGRGALSSYNEQFF.

This clone was observed once. The chain couples TRBV11-2 to TRBJ1-1, with unresolved D. Per germline, CDR1 SGHAT and CDR2 FQNNGV. V lost 1 base to trimming and J lost 6 bases, with 9 bases between them. This CDR3 comprises 13 residues. The CDR3 coding sequence is TGTGCCAGCAGCTTAGGAGTGTACGCTGAAGCTTTCTTT. Its protein is CASSLGVYAEAFF.

V gene TRBV6-6 combines with J gene TRBJ2-3; the match to TRBD1 covers 7 bases. The CDR3 loop spans 16 amino acids. Germline values: CDR1 MNHNY, CDR2 SVGAGI (reference sequence). J lost 0 bases, V lost 5 bases, and 8 bases had no gene match. The CDR3 region has the DNA TGTGCCAGCAGTGTCCCAGGGGGAAAAAGCACAGATACGCAGTATTTT. It codes for CASSVPGGKSTDTQYF.

On this clone itself: Since a far larger clone is one base different, this is likely a read error. Other DNA variants within this sample encode the same CDR3. The genes are TRBV10-2 and TRBJ2-3; TRBD2 matches at 7 bases. CDR1 is WSHSY and CDR2 is SAAADI in the germline V gene. The CDR3 has 15 amino acids. For the CDR3, the DNA is TGCGCTAGCAGTGTAACTAGCGAGAGCACAGATACGCAGTATTTT. The encoded protein is CASSVTSESTDTQYF.

The chain joins TRBV19 to TRBJ1-2, with a weak D call TRBD1 (6 bases). Germline V gene lookup returns CDR1 LNHDA and CDR2 SQIVND (reference sequence). Trimming removed 3 bases from V and 8 bases from J, with 19 bases in between. The CDR3 has 15 residues. The CDR3 is CASSMPTQGTRGYTF. The CDR3 coding sequence is TGTGCCAGTAGTATGCCCACTCAGGGGACGCGCGGCTACACCTTC. The whole variable domain, remainder taken from reference TRBV19 and TRBJ1-2, is DGGITQSPKYLFRKEGQNVTLSCEQNLNHDAMYWYRQDPGQGLRLIYYSQIVNDFQKGDIAEGYSVSREKKESFPLTVTSAQKNPTAFYLCASSMPTQGTRGYTFGSGTRLTVV.

The chain recombines TRBV19 with TRBJ1-4; D uncertain. This CDR3 comprises 16 residues. Between the trimmed V and J ends, which lost 3 bases and 4 bases, there was a span of 15 bases. The germline CDR1 and CDR2 sequences are LNHDA and SQIVND (reference sequence). CDR3 DNA: TGTGCCAGTAGTATCAACGACTGGGGTAGTAATGAAAAACTGTTTTTT. It codes for CASSINDWGSNEKLFF.

This clone was counted a single time. This chain joins TRBV7-2 and TRBJ2-3; D is possibly TRBD2 (6 bases). The CDR3 is 13 amino acids. CDR1 and CDR2 from the germline V gene are SGHTA and FQGNSA. V was trimmed by 5 bases and J by 4 bases, leaving 10 bases between them. Here the CDR3 DNA reads TGTGCCAGCAGCGTAGGCGGGGCAGATACGCAGTATTTT. Protein product: CASSVGGADTQYF. Full variable domain (remainder filled in from reference TRBV7-2 and TRBJ2-3): GAGVSQSPSNKVTEKGKDVELRCDPISGHTALYWYRQSLGQGLEFLIYFQGNSAPDKSGLPSDRFSAERTGGSVSTLTIQRTQQEDSAVYLCASSVGGADTQYFGPGTRLTVL.

The rearrangement uses TRBV28 and TRBJ1-1; a possible D gene is TRBD1 (5 bases). The length of the CDR3 is 13 residues. The V and J ends lost 6 bases and 8 bases respectively, with 16 bases between them. Germline lookup yields CDR1 MDHEN and CDR2 SYDVKM. CDR3 nucleotides: TGTGCCAGCAGGCCAGGGCCACAAGAGGAAGCTTTCTTT. This encodes CASRPGPQEEAFF.

The CDR3 loop reads CASTLDRNTGELFF. CDR3 coding DNA: TGTGCCAGCACCTTAGACAGGAACACCGGGGAGCTGTTTTTT. The V call is TRBV6-6, the J call TRBJ2-2, with D perhaps TRBD1 (5 bases). V lost 7 bases and J lost 1, with 10 bases in between. Germline values: CDR1 MNHNY, CDR2 SVGAGI (reference sequence). The CDR3 sequence is 14 residues long.

V usage is TRBV28 and J usage is TRBJ1-4, with TRBD1 matching over 11 bases. Germline V gives CDR1 MDHEN, CDR2 SYDVKM. V shed 5 bases, J shed 8 bases, and the junction held 7 bases outside the gene matches. The CDR3 covers 15 residues. The DNA of the CDR3 is TGTGCCAGCAGTCCCGGGACAGGGGGTGGAGAAAAACTGTTTTTT. Amino acid sequence: CASSPGTGGGEKLFF.

This clone showed up just a few times. The chain carries TRBV2 and TRBJ1-5, with no clear D. The CDR3 runs 14 residues. The V and J ends lost 6 bases and 8 bases respectively, with 17 bases between them. Germline-derived CDR1 and CDR2 are SNHLY and FYNNEI. CDR3 nucleotide sequence: TGTGCCAGCAGAGCGGGGTTCGAAATGAAGCCCCAGCATTTT. Translated, it gives CASRAGFEMKPQHF. Variable domain in full (rest from reference TRBV2 and TRBJ1-5): EPEVTQTPSHQVTQMGQEVILRCVPISNHLYFYWYRQILGQKVEFLVSFYNNEISEKSEIFDDQFSVERPDGSNFTLKIRSTKLEDSAMYFCASRAGFEMKPQHFGDGTRLSIL.

The V and J genes are TRBV18 and TRBJ2-1; D unresolved. With 5 bases removed from V and 8 bases from J, the gap between germline ends came to 16 bases. This CDR3 spans 14 amino acids. Germline loops: CDR1 KGHSH, CDR2 LQKENI. CDR3 bases: TGTGCCAGCTCAAATAACTACCTAGGCTATGAGCAGTTCTTC. This sequence encodes CASSNNYLGYEQFF. The complete variable domain, with remaining parts taken from reference TRBV18 and TRBJ2-1, reads NAGVMQNPRHLVRRRGQEARLRCSPMKGHSHVYWYRQLPEEGLKFMVYLQKENIIDESGMPKERFSAEFPKEGPSILRIQQVVRGDSAAYFCASSNNYLGYEQFFGPGTRLTVL.

This clone turned up a few times. A far larger clone is only one base removed, so a read error is likely. J is TRBJ2-5 and V is TRBV29-1, with D tentatively TRBD1 (5 bases). Germline V gene lookup returns CDR1 SQVTM and CDR2 ANQGSEA. The V end lost 8 bases, the J end lost 5 bases, and 15 bases lay between the germline ends. This CDR3 is 12 amino acids long. CDR3 sequence: CSTGHVGETQYF. CDR3 in DNA: TGCAGCACCGGACATGTCGGCGAGACCCAGTACTTC.

V usage is TRBV18 and J usage is TRBJ2-2; perhaps TRBD2 as D (5 bases). Looked up from germline, CDR1 is KGHSH and CDR2 is LQKENI. V lost 3 bases and J lost 5, with 10 bases in between. The CDR3 runs 14 residues. The CDR3 region has the DNA TGTGCCAGCTCACCCTCCCGGGATACCGGGGAGCTGTTTTTT. It codes for CASSPSRDTGELFF.

The chain employs TRBV6-6 and TRBJ2-7, with D hard to call. The CDR3 has 13 amino acids. The germline V gene encodes CDR1 MNHNY and CDR2 SVGAGI (reference sequence). V was clipped by 7 bases and J by 3 bases, with 13 bases between them. As DNA, the CDR3 is TGTGCCAGCAACTTGGACCTTCACTACGAGCAGTACTTC. Amino acid sequence: CASNLDLHYEQYF.

This sequence joins TRBV4-2 and TRBJ1-2; D is undetermined. The CDR3 covers 16 residues. The V gene lost 0 bases and the J gene lost 1 base, with 12 bases spanning the gap. Germline CDR1 LGHNA, CDR2 YNFKEQ. The CDR3 sequence is CASSQEYAAYNYGYTF. The CDR3 coding sequence is TGTGCCAGCAGCCAAGAATATGCAGCCTATAACTATGGCTACACCTTC.

V gene TRBV5-4 combines with J gene TRBJ2-3, with D maybe TRBD2 (6 bases). The V and J ends lost 5 bases and 5 bases respectively, with 18 bases between them. There are 15 residues in the CDR3. CDR1 is SGHNT, CDR2 YYREEE, per germline (reference sequence). The CDR3 protein is CASSRSGAAGDTQYF. In DNA form, the CDR3 reads TGTGCCAGCAGTCGTAGCGGAGCCGCGGGAGATACGCAGTATTTT.

The rearrangement links TRBV10-3 to TRBJ1-5; D remains ambiguous. Trimming removed 10 bases at V and 0 bases at J, with 7 bases between. The germline V gene has CDR1 ENHRY and CDR2 SYGVKD. This CDR3 is built from 12 residues. Here the CDR3 reads CATTDSNQPQHF. For the CDR3, the DNA is TGTGCCACCACCGATAGCAATCAGCCCCAGCATTTT.

The genes are TRBV7-6 and TRBJ2-3, with 9 bases lining up with TRBD2. Germline V CDR1 and CDR2: SGHVS, FNYEAQ. J gave up 6 bases and V 5 bases, and 9 bases lay outside the gene matches. This CDR3 comprises 15 residues. Here the CDR3 reads CASSPAGLARDTQYF. The CDR3 DNA reads as TGTGCCAGCAGCCCGGCGGGACTAGCCAGGGATACGCAGTATTTT.

J is TRBJ1-3 and V is TRBV5-6; 8 bases line up with TRBD1. Trimming took 3 bases from V and 3 from J; bases not matched to a gene: 8. The CDR3 spans 16 residues. Germline V lookup: CDR1 SGHDT, CDR2 YYEEEE. CDR3 DNA sequence: TGTGCCAGCAGCTCCCAGACAGGGGATTTTGGAAACACCATATATTTT. It translates to CASSSQTGDFGNTIYF.

The gene calls are TRBV18 and TRBJ2-7, with 10 bases matching TRBD2. CDR1 and CDR2 from the germline V gene are KGHSH and LQKENI. The CDR3 contains 16 residues. The junction had 12 bases not matched to a gene; V was cut back by 3 bases and J by 7 bases. The CDR3 protein is CASSPTSAGGPREQYF. The CDR3 DNA sequence: TGTGCCAGCTCACCTACCTCAGCGGGAGGGCCTCGTGAGCAGTACTTC.